This T cell receptor (beta chain) was recovered during a study of T cell responses to AZD1222 COVID-19 vaccine. The data were produced by immunoSEQ multiplex PCR, yet TCRdb's version contains in-frame clones alone and is incomplete. The sample has around 160,000 clones, 85% to 95% seen once. Germline CDR1 and CDR2: SGHRS and YFSETQ. V was clipped by 0 bases and J by 9 bases, with 10 bases between them. CDR3 length: 13 amino acids. The rearrangement joins TRBV5-1 to TRBJ2-4; D perhaps matches TRBD1 (7 bases). The material sequenced was peripheral blood, taken on day 0 of AZD1222 vaccination. The receptor was isolated from an adult in good health. The CDR3 region is CASSLGQGGIQYF. Written as DNA, the CDR3 is TGCGCCAGCAGCTTGGGACAGGGAGGCATTCAGTACTTC.